Each of the 10 T cell receptor beta chains below was sequenced from the same sample in a study of T-cell memory formation after mild COVID-19. One entry per CDR3 protein, called by TCRdb with MiXCR from the 5' RACE reads. The table includes roughly 410,000 distinct CDR3 sequences, less than 25% detected once. Sequences were obtained from PBMCs or a T cell subset sorted from them (not recorded which). These receptors were collected from an adult woman who had mild COVID-19 (a few samples of this study predate the infection). Cell type and time point are not known.

Here the CDR3 reads CASSPPIRGSPSNEQFF. DNA of the CDR3: TGTGCCAGCTCACCACCGATAAGGGGCTCCCCTAGCAATGAGCAGTTCTTC. The genes are TRBV18 and TRBJ2-1; D is perhaps TRBD1 (5 bases). Trimming took 0 bases from V and 6 from J, leaving 18 bases between them. The V gene's germline CDR1 is KGHSH and CDR2 LQKENI. The CDR3 length is 17 residues.

The chain links TRBV29-1 to TRBJ2-3, with D tentatively TRBD2 (5 bases). This CDR3 spans 15 amino acids. Looked up from germline, CDR1 is SQVTM and CDR2 is ANQGSEA. Trimming took 0 bases from V and 3 from J, leaving 13 bases between them. CDR3 coding DNA: TGCAGCGTTGAAGATTCCGGGGAGAGGACAGATACGCAGTATTTT. Amino acids: CSVEDSGERTDTQYF.

The chain recombines TRBV7-9 with TRBJ2-1; TRBD1 aligns across 7 bases. There are 15 residues in the CDR3. The ends lost 3 bases at V and 2 bases at J; junction bases unmatched: 4. Germline CDR1 reads SEHNR; CDR2 reads FQNEAQ (reference sequence). The chain's CDR3 is CASSFRDRAYNEQFF. The CDR3 DNA follows: TGTGCCAGCAGCTTTCGGGACAGAGCCTACAATGAGCAGTTCTTC.

The rearrangement joins TRBV9 to TRBJ2-2; 8 positions agree with TRBD2. The CDR3 length is 17 residues. Germline V gene sequence: CDR1 SGDLS, CDR2 YYNGEE. Unmatched junction bases numbered 5, after V lost 0 bases and J lost 1 base. The CDR3 bases are TGTGCCAGCAGCGTAGTTTCACTAGCGGTGAACACCGGGGAGCTGTTTTTT. Encoded protein: CASSVVSLAVNTGELFF.

This clonotype was detected only a few times. The chain combines TRBV5-1 with TRBJ2-1; 7 nucleotides align to TRBD1. Germline loops: CDR1 SGHRS, CDR2 YFSETQ. CDR3 length: 13 amino acids. J was trimmed by 4 bases and V by 3 bases; bases with no gene match: 1. This CDR3 reads CASSSGQYNEQFF. The CDR3 nucleotides are TGCGCCAGCAGCTCGGGACAGTACAATGAGCAGTTCTTC.

V is TRBV7-8 and J is TRBJ1-6, with D possibly being TRBD1 (6 bases). The germline gives CDR1 SGHVS, CDR2 FQNEAQ. The CDR3 is 12 amino acids. V gave up 1 base and J gave up 12 bases, with 7 bases separating them. The CDR3 DNA is TGTGCCAGCAGCTTAGTACAGGGACCCCTCCACTTT. This codes for CASSLVQGPLHF.

This chain links TRBV7-9 with TRBJ2-1; 14 bases map to TRBD2. Germline V gene data show CDR1 as SEHNR and CDR2 as FQNEAQ (reference sequence). The V and J ends lost 1 base and 6 bases, in that order; junction bases with no gene match: 2. The CDR3 consists of 16 residues. CDR3 loop: CASSLGGLAGVNEQFF. The CDR3 bases are TGTGCCAGCAGCTTAGGGGGACTAGCGGGAGTCAATGAGCAGTTCTTC.

The chain has TRBV7-3 and TRBJ2-3; 8 bases map to TRBD2. This CDR3 region has 15 residues. J lost 1 base, V lost 4 bases, and 4 bases had no gene match. Germline loops: CDR1 SGHTA, CDR2 FQGTGA. The CDR3 reads CASSSREGGTDTQYF. In nucleotides, the CDR3 is TGTGCCAGCAGCTCCCGGGAGGGGGGCACAGATACGCAGTATTTT.

This clonotype was seen more than once but under ten times. The chain combines TRBV29-1 with TRBJ2-1; 7 bases are a match to TRBD2. With 2 bases clipped from V and 0 bases from J, the junction kept 4 bases outside the gene matches. The CDR3 loop spans 15 amino acids. CDR1 and CDR2 from the germline V gene are SQVTM and ANQGSEA. CDR3 amino acids: CSVEFGGSSYNEQFF. The CDR3 nucleotides are TGCAGCGTTGAATTTGGCGGGAGCTCCTACAATGAGCAGTTCTTC.

There are a few counts of this clonotype. The J gene is TRBJ2-1, the V gene TRBV5-1, with no clear D. V was pared by 0 bases and J by 2 bases, with 6 bases between. CDR1 and CDR2 (germline): SGHRS, YFSETQ. The CDR3 length is 14 residues. DNA for the CDR3: TGCGCCAGCAGCTTGGAACAGCCCTACAATGAGCAGTTCTTC. Translating it yields CASSLEQPYNEQFF.